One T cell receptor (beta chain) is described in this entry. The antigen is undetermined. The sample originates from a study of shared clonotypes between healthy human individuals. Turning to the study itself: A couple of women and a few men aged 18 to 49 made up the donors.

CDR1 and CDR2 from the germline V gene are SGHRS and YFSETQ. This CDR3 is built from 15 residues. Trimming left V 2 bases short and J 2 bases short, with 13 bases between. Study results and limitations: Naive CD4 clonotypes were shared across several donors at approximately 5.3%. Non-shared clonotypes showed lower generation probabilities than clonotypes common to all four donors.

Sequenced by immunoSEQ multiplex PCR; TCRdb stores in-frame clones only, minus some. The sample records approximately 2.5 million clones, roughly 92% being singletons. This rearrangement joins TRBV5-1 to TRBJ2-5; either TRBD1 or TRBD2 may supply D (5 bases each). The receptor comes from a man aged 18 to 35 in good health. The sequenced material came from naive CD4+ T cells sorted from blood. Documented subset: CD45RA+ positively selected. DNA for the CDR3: TGCGCCAGCAGCTTCGAGGGGTCTTCACAAGAGACCCAGTACTTC. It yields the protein CASSFEGSSQETQYF. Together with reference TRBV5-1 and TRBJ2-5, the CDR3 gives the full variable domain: KAGVTQTPRYLIKTRGQQVTLSCSPISGHRSVSWYQQTPGQGLQFLFEYFSETQRNKGNFPGRFSGRQFSNSRSEMNVSTLELGDSALYLCASSFEGSSQETQYFGPGTRLLVL.